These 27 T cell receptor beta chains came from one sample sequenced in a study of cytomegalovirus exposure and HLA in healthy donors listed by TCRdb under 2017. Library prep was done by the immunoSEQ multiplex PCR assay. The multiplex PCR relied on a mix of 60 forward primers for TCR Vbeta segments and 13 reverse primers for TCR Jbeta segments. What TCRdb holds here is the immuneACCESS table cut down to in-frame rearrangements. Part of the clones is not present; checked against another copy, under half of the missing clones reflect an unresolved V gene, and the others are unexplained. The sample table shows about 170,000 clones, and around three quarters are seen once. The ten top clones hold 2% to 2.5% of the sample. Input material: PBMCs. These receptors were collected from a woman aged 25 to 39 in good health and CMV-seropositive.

This chain's CDR3 is CASSTRQVSGDTEAFF. Here the CDR3 DNA reads TGTGCCAGTAGTACCAGACAGGTGTCGGGTGACACTGAAGCTTTCTTT. This sequence joins TRBV19 and TRBJ1-1; TRBD1 might be the D (6 bases). The V end was cut by 4 bases, the J end by 3 bases, with 18 bases between. The length of the CDR3 is 16 residues. The germline gives CDR1 LNHDA, CDR2 SQIVND (reference sequence).

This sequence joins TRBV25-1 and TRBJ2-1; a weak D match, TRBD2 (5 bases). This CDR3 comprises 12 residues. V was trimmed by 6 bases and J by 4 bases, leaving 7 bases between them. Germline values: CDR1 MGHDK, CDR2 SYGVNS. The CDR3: CASRLGYNEQFF. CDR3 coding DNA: TGTGCCAGCAGACTAGGGTACAATGAGCAGTTCTTC.

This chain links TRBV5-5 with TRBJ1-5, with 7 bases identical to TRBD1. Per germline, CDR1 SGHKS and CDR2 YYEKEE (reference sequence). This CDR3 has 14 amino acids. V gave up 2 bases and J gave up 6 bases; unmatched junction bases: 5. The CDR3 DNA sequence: TGTGCCAGCAGCTTTCAGGGGGAGACTCAGCCCCAGCATTTT. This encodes CASSFQGETQPQHF.

The chain's CDR3 is CASSKGQKRTSFYNEQFF. CDR3 nucleotides: TGTGCCAGCAGCAAAGGACAAAAACGGACTAGCTTCTACAATGAGCAGTTCTTC. The V call is TRBV21-1, the J call TRBJ2-1; the table's D gene call, TRBD2, was not cross checked with the DNA. TRBV21-1 is a listed pseudogene. The CDR3 contains 18 residues.

The CDR3 nucleotides are TGTGCCAGCAGCTTAGGAGCGACGGGAGGGATAGAGACCCAGTACTTC. This codes for CASSLGATGGIETQYF. The chain has TRBV7-7 and TRBJ2-5; 8 nucleotides line up with TRBD2. This CDR3 is 16 amino acids long. Germline CDR1 SSHAT, CDR2 FNYEAQ (reference sequence). Losses at the gene ends were 1 base for V and 4 bases for J; bases not matched to a gene: 8.

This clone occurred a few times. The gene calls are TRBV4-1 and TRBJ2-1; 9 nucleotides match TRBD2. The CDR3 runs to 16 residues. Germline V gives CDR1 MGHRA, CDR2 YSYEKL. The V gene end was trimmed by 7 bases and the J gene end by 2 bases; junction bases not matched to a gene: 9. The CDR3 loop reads CASTHTSGSPYNEQFF. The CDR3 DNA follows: TGCGCCAGCACCCACACTAGCGGGTCCCCCTACAATGAGCAGTTCTTC.

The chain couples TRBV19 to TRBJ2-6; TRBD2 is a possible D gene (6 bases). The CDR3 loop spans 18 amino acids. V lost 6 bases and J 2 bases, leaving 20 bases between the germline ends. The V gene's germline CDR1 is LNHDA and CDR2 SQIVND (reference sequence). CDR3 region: CASRPTGLKGTGANVLTF. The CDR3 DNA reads TGTGCCAGTAGGCCAACGGGACTCAAAGGGACTGGGGCCAACGTCCTGACTTTC.

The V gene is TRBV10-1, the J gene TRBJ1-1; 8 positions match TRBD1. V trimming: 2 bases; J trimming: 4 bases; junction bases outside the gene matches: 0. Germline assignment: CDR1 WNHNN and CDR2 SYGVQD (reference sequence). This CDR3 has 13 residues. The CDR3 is CASSETGGTEAFF. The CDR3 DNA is TGCGCCAGCAGTGAGACAGGGGGCACTGAAGCTTTCTTT.

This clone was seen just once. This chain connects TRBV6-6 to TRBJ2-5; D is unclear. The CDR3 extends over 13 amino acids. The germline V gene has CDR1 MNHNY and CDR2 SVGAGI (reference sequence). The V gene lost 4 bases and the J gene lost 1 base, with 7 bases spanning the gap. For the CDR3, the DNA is TGTGCCAGCAGTTTGCCGGGCCAAGAGACCCAGTACTTC. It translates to CASSLPGQETQYF.

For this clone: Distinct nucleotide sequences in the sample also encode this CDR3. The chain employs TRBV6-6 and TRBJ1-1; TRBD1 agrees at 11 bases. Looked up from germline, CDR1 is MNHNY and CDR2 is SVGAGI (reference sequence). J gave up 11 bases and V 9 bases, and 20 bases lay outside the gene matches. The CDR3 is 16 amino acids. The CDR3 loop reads CASSFGQGAPPHGAFF. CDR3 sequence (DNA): TGTGCCAGTAGCTTCGGACAGGGGGCCCCACCTCATGGGGCTTTCTTT.

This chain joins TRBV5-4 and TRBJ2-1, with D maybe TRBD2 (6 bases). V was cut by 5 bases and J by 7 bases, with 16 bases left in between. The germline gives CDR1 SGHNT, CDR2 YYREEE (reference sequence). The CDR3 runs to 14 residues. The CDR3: CASSPGLPSNEQFF. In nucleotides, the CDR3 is TGTGCCAGCAGTCCGGGACTGCCCTCGAATGAGCAGTTCTTC.

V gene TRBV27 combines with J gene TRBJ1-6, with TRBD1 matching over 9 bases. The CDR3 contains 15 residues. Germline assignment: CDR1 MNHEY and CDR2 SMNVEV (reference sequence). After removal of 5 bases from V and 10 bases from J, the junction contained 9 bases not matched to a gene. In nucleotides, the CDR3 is TGTGCCAGCAGTCTGGGACAGGGAACCAAATCACCCCTCCACTTT. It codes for CASSLGQGTKSPLHF.

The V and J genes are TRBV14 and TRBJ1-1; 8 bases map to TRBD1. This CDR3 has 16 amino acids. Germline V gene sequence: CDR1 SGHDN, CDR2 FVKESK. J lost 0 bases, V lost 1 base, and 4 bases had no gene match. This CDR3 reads CASSQGRGQVNTEAFF. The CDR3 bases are TGTGCCAGCAGCCAAGGCCGGGGACAGGTGAACACTGAAGCTTTCTTT.

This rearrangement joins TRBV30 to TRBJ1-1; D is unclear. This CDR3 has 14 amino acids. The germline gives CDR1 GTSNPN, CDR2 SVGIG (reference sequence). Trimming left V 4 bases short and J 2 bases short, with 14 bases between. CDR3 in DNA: TGTGCCTGGATTGCCTCCCTGGGCAACACTGAAGCTTTCTTT. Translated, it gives CAWIASLGNTEAFF.

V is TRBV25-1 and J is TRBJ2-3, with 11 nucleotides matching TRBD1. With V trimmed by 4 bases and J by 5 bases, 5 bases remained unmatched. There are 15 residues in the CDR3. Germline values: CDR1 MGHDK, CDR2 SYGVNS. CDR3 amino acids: CASSGSGTGGDTQYF. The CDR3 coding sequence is TGTGCCAGCAGTGGATCCGGGACAGGGGGAGATACGCAGTATTTT.

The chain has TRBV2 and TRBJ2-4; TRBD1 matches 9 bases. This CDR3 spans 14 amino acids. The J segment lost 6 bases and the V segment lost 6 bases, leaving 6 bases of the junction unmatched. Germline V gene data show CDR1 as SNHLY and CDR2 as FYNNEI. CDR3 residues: CASRATGGRNIQYF. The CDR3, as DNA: TGTGCCAGCAGGGCTACAGGGGGCCGAAACATTCAGTACTTC.

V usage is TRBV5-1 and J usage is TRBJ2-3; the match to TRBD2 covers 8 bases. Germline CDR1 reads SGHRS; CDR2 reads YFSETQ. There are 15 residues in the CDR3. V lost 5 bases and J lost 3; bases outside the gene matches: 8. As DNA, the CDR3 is TGCGCCAGCAGTTCTAACGGGGGGGATACAGATACGCAGTATTTT. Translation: CASSSNGGDTDTQYF.

The CDR3, as DNA: TGTGCCAGTAGGAAGCAGCGGAGCACAGATACGCAGTATTTT. It translates to CASRKQRSTDTQYF. This chain connects TRBV19 to TRBJ2-3; possible D gene TRBD2, 5 bases. Trimming pared 6 bases from V and 0 bases from J, leaving 10 bases between. The CDR3 is made up of 14 amino acids. CDR1 LNHDA and CDR2 SQIVND come from the germline V gene (reference sequence).

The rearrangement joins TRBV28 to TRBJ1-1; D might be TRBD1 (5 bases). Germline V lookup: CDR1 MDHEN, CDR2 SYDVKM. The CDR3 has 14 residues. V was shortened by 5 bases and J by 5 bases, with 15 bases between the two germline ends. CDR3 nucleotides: TGTGCCAGCAGTCCTCCGGGGGGGAAGACTGAAGCTTTCTTT. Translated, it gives CASSPPGGKTEAFF.

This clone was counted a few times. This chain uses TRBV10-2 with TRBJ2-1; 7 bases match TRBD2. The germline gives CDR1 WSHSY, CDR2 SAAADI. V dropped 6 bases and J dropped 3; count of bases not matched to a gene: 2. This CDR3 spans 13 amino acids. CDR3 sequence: CASRAGDYNEQFF. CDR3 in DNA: TGCGCCAGCAGGGCGGGGGACTACAATGAGCAGTTCTTC.

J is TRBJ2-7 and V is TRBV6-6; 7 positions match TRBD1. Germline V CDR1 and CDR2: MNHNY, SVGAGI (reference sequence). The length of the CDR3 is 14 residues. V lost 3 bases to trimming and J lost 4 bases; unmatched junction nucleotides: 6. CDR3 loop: CASSYRDSRYEQYF. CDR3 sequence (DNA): TGTGCCAGCAGTTATAGGGACAGTAGATACGAGCAGTACTTC.

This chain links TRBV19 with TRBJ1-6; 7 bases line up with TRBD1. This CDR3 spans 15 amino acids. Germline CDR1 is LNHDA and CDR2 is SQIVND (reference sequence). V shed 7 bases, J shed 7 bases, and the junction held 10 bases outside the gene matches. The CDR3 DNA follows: TGTGCCAGTAAACGTATTGACAGGGAGAATTCACCCCTCCACTTT. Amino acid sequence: CASKRIDRENSPLHF.

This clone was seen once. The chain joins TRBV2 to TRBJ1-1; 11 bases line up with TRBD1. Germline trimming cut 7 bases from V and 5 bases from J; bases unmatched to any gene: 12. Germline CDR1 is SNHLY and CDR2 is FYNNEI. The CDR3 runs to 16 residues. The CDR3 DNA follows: TGTGCCAGCATCCTAGGGACAGGGGGAGGGTGGACTGAAGCTTTCTTT. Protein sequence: CASILGTGGGWTEAFF.

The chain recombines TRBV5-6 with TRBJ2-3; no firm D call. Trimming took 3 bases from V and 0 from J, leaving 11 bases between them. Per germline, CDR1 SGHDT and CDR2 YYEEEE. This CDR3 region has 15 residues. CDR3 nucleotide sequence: TGTGCCAGCAGCTCTGACTTGTCTAGCACAGATACGCAGTATTTT. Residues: CASSSDLSSTDTQYF.

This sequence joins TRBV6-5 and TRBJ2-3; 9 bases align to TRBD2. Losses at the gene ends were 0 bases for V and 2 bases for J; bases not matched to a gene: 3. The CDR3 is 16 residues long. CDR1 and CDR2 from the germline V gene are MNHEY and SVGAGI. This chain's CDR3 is CASSYSAGGVTDTQYF. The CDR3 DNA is TGTGCCAGCAGTTACTCAGCGGGGGGCGTCACAGATACGCAGTATTTT.

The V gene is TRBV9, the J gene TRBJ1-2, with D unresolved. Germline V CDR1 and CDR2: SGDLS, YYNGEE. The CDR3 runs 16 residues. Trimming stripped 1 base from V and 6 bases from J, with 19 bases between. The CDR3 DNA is TGTGCCAGCAGCGTATACGAGGGTTTGGTCTCGGATGGCTACACCTTC. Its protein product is CASSVYEGLVSDGYTF. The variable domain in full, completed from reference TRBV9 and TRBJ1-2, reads DSGVTQTPKHLITATGQRVTLRCSPRSGDLSVYWYQQSLDQGLQFLIQYYNGEERAKGNILERFSAQQFPDLHSELNLSSLELGDSALYFCASSVYEGLVSDGYTFGSGTRLTVV.

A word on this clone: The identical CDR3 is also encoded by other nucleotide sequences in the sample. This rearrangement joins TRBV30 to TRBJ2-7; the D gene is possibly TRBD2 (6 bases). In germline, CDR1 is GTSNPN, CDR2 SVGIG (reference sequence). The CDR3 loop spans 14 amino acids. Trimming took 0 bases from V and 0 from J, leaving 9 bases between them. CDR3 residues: CAWSVGGSSYEQYF. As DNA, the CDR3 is TGTGCCTGGAGTGTGGGGGGAAGCTCCTACGAGCAGTACTTC.